The clone carrying this T cell receptor beta chain came up a few times. Its cognate antigen is unknown. This sample is drawn from a study of post-analysis software for immune sequencing data. Study context: Relapsing-remitting, secondary progressive and progressive-relapsing multiple sclerosis courses were included.

General study findings and limits: Normalized Chao1 diversity was significantly reduced in patients versus controls. Pronounced co-clustering by F measure was evident among identically batched samples.

Every TCR beta cDNA library bore unique molecular identifiers. Out of roughly 0.95 to 10 million T cells, 480,000 or so cDNA molecules were generated. TCRdb passed the PCR reads through MiXCR, listing each CDR3 protein once. The data show about 620,000 distinct CDR3 sequences, with 40% to 50% seen just once and under 2% held by the top ten. This receptor was identified in a girl aged 5 to 17 with multiple sclerosis. Sequenced input: blood.

The CDR3, as DNA: TGTGCCAGCAGCGCCGCCGGACAGCTCTTTAATGAAAAACTGTTTTTT. Translated, it gives CASSAAGQLFNEKLFF. V gene TRBV7-2 combines with J gene TRBJ1-4; maybe TRBD1 (6 bases). This CDR3 region has 16 residues. Germline V gene data show CDR1 as SGHTA and CDR2 as FQGNSA. With 5 bases removed from V and 4 bases from J, the gap between germline ends came to 17 bases.